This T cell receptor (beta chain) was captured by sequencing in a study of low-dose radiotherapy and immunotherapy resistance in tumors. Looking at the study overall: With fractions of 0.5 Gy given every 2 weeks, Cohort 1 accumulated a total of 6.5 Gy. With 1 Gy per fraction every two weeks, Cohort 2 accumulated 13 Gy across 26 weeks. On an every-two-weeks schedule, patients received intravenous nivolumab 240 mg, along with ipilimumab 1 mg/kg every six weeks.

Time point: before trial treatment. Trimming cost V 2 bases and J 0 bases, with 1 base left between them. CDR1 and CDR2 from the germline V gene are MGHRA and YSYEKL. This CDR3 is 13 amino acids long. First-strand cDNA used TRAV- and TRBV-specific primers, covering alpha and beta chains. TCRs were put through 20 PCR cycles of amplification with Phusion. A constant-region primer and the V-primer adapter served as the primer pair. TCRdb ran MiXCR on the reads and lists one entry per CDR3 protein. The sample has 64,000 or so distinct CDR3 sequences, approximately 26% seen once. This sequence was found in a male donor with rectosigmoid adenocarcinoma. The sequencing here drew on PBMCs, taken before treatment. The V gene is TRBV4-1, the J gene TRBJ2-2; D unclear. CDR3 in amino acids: CASSQSNTGELFF. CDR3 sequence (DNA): TGCGCCAGCAGCCAATCGAACACCGGGGAGCTGTTTTTT.